One and the same sample provided the 4 T cell receptor beta chains below, sequenced in a study of T cell responses to AZD1222 COVID-19 vaccine. Measured with immunoSEQ multiplex PCR; TCRdb has only the in-frame clones, and not every one. This table holds around 200,000 clones, roughly 93% found once. The starting material was peripheral blood, obtained on day 0 of AZD1222 vaccination. The source is an adult in good health.

The rearrangement joins TRBV3-1 (or the pseudogene TRBV3-2) to TRBJ1-1; TRBD1 might be the D (5 bases). The CDR3 loop spans 16 amino acids. CDR1 LGHDT and CDR2 YNNKEL come from the germline V gene (reference sequence). V dropped 1 base and J dropped 1 base, with 13 bases sitting between them. This CDR3 is CASSQALPRANTEAFF. CDR3 nucleotide sequence: TGTGCCAGCAGCCAAGCTTTACCCAGGGCGAACACTGAAGCTTTCTTT.

The genes are TRBV19 and TRBJ1-2; 8 bases are a match to TRBD1. Germline V CDR1 and CDR2: LNHDA, SQIVND (reference sequence). The CDR3 is 14 residues long. The V segment lost 7 bases and the J segment 4 bases; nucleotides outside the gene matches: 8. The CDR3 sequence: CASKGQVRAYGYTF. The CDR3 coding sequence is TGTGCCAGTAAGGGACAGGTTCGTGCCTATGGCTACACCTTC.

This clone was detected only once. The rearrangement links TRBV27 to TRBJ1-4, with D unclear. Germline-derived CDR1 and CDR2 are MNHEY and SMNVEV (reference sequence). Trimming stripped 5 bases from V and 0 bases from J, with 10 bases between. This CDR3 region has 15 residues. CDR3 DNA sequence: TGTGCCAGCAGTACCCGCTATGCAACTAATGAAAAACTGTTTTTT. It is translated as CASSTRYATNEKLFF.

This clone was recorded a few times. The chain recombines TRBV5-6 with TRBJ1-2; the match to TRBD1 covers 9 bases. This CDR3 region has 16 residues. The ends lost 4 bases at V and 6 bases at J; junction bases unmatched: 13. Germline V gives CDR1 SGHDT, CDR2 YYEEEE. The CDR3 reads CASSPEQGAFFNGYTF. The CDR3 DNA sequence: TGTGCCAGCAGCCCGGAACAGGGGGCGTTCTTTAATGGCTACACCTTC.